These T cell receptor beta chains were read from a single sample in a study of Ad26.COV2.S vaccination and SARS-CoV-2 variants. Repertoires were generated with immunoSEQ multiplex PCR, while TCRdb's copy carries only in-frame clones and drops some. The profile shows 200,000 to 300,000 clones, more than 75% of them singletons. The source was peripheral blood, collected in a trial of Ad26.COV2.S vaccine versus placebo. Receptors originate from a person between 18 and 65 years old who received the Ad26.COV2.S COVID-19 vaccine or a placebo. Both conserved end residues are part of each CDR3. The D gene is left open where the match is weak. Rows give clone size only sometimes, using once, few, many, or a class for an expanded clone.

clone size,V gene,D gene,J gene,CDR3 protein,CDR3 DNA
-,TRBV7-8,-,TRBJ2-2,CASSLAPGSAGELFF,TGTGCCAGCAGCTTAGCCCCAGGTAGCGCCGGGGAGCTGTTTTTT
once,TRBV4-3,TRBD1,TRBJ2-3,CASSPTGTGATDTQYF,TGCGCCAGCAGCCCAACAGGGACAGGGGCGACAGATACGCAGTATTTT
-,TRBV5-1,-,TRBJ2-3,CASSMGGPTDTQYF,TGCGCCAGCAGTATGGGGGGGCCCACAGATACGCAGTATTTT
-,TRBV19,TRBD2,TRBJ2-6,CASSIVGGLGGANVLTF,TGTGCCAGTAGTATAGTCGGGGGGTTGGGTGGGGCCAACGTCCTGACTTTC
-,TRBV5-1,TRBD2,TRBJ2-7,CASSFSGGSSYEQYF,TGCGCCAGCAGCTTTAGCGGGGGTAGCTCCTACGAGCAGTACTTC
-,TRBV6-5,-,TRBJ2-1,CASSYSAGDNEQFF,TGTGCCAGCAGTTACTCCGCAGGGGACAATGAGCAGTTCTTC
-,TRBV5-1,-,TRBJ2-7,CASSPDRSSYEQYF,TGCGCCAGCAGCCCCGATAGGAGCTCCTACGAGCAGTACTTC
-,TRBV27,-,TRBJ2-1,CASSLTDLYNEQFF,TGTGCCAGCAGTTTGACAGATTTATACAATGAGCAGTTCTTC
few,TRBV28,TRBD1,TRBJ1-3,CASRGGEAGSGNTIYF,TGTGCCAGCAGAGGGGGCGAGGCTGGTTCTGGAAACACCATATATTTT
few,TRBV7-3,-,TRBJ2-2,CASSQSGTGELFF,TGTGCCAGCAGTCAGAGCGGGACCGGGGAGCTGTTTTTT
-,TRBV5-8,TRBD1,TRBJ1-2,CASSETGSPGGYTF,TGTGCCAGCAGCGAGACAGGGTCTCCAGGTGGCTACACCTTC
-,TRBV28,-,TRBJ2-5,CASSPPGGPMAQYF,TGTGCCAGCAGTCCCCCCGGCGGGCCCATGGCCCAGTACTTC
-,TRBV5-4,-,TRBJ1-1,CASSPGGSTNTEAFF,TGTGCCAGCAGCCCTGGGGGGTCCACGAACACTGAAGCTTTCTTT
-,TRBV29-1,TRBD2,TRBJ2-2,CSVSGIEREGPGELFF,TGCAGCGTTTCCGGGATCGAGCGGGAGGGCCCCGGGGAGCTGTTTTTT
-,TRBV7-2,TRBD1,TRBJ2-6,CASSPRGISGANVLTF,TGTGCCAGCAGCCCCAGGGGGATATCTGGGGCCAACGTCCTGACTTTC
-,TRBV7-2,-,TRBJ1-3,CASSFVGASGNTIYF,TGTGCCAGCAGCTTTGTGGGGGCTTCAGGAAACACCATATATTTT
-,TRBV28,-,TRBJ2-5,CATPYQETQYF,TGTGCCACACCCTACCAAGAGACCCAGTACTTC
-,TRBV7-3,-,TRBJ2-3,CASSPRPGTDTQYF,TGTGCCAGCAGCCCCCGACCCGGCACAGATACGCAGTATTTT
few,TRBV24-1,-,TRBJ2-1,CATSDYNEQFF,TGTGCCACCAGTGATTACAATGAGCAGTTCTTC
-,TRBV11-1,-,TRBJ1-4,CASSSAGWSNEKLFF,TGTGCCAGCAGCTCGGCAGGGTGGAGTAATGAAAAACTGTTTTTT
-,TRBV6-1,-,TRBJ1-4,CASSDPGANEKLFF,TGTGCCAGCAGTGACCCGGGGGCTAATGAAAAACTGTTTTTT
few,TRBV7-2,TRBD1,TRBJ1-1,CASSPQQGDTEAFF,TGTGCCAGCAGCCCACAACAGGGGGACACTGAAGCTTTCTTT
-,TRBV3-1/TRBV3-2,-,TRBJ2-7,CASSQGQSPYEQYF,TGTGCCAGCAGCCAAGGGCAGAGCCCCTACGAGCAGTACTTC
-,TRBV5-1,-,TRBJ1-1,CASSSKLQEAEAFF,TGCGCCAGCAGCTCCAAACTACAGGAAGCTGAAGCTTTCTTT
-,TRBV7-2,-,TRBJ2-7,CASSSGGFRDGSYEQYF,TGTGCCAGCAGCTCTGGGGGGTTTCGGGACGGGTCCTACGAGCAGTACTTC
-,TRBV19,TRBD1,TRBJ1-5,CASSRTGNGNQPQHF,TGTGCCAGTAGTAGGACAGGGAATGGCAATCAGCCCCAGCATTTT
-,TRBV7-2,-,TRBJ2-5,CASSFGSSVETQYF,TGTGCCAGCAGCTTCGGTAGTAGCGTAGAGACCCAGTACTTC
once,TRBV10-3,-,TRBJ1-5,CAISPDQPQHF,TGTGCCATTTCTCCTGATCAGCCCCAGCATTTT
-,TRBV5-1,TRBD2,TRBJ2-3,CASSPGLAGGGLTDTQYF,TGCGCCAGCAGCCCGGGACTAGCGGGAGGAGGGTTAACAGATACGCAGTATTTT
-,TRBV6-5,TRBD2,TRBJ2-2,CASSSGLNTGELFF,TGTGCCAGCAGTTCGGGACTAAACACCGGGGAGCTGTTTTTT
-,TRBV5-6,-,TRBJ1-1,CASSLSNRFTEAFF,TGTGCCAGCAGCTTATCAAATAGGTTCACTGAAGCTTTCTTT
-,TRBV10-2,-,TRBJ1-1,CASSESRGSGLNTEAFF,TGCGCCAGCAGTGAGAGTCGGGGGTCAGGCCTGAACACTGAAGCTTTCTTT
-,TRBV24-1,-,TRBJ2-1,CATSDLGRNGNEQFF,TGTGCCACCAGTGATTTGGGACGCAACGGCAATGAGCAGTTCTTC
-,TRBV4-2,TRBD2,TRBJ2-1,CASSQDERGNYNEQFF,TGTGCCAGCAGCCAAGATGAGCGGGGGAACTACAATGAGCAGTTCTTC
-,TRBV19,TRBD1,TRBJ2-7,CASRLNRGRSEQYF,TGTGCCAGTAGGCTCAACAGGGGAAGGTCCGAGCAGTACTTC
-,TRBV7-3,TRBD2,TRBJ2-3,CASSPLGGGTDTQYF,TGTGCCAGCAGCCCTCTGGGCGGGGGGACAGATACGCAGTATTTT
-,TRBV28,TRBD2,TRBJ2-1,CASSLSEVGQALAGTYSYNEQFF,TGTGCCAGCAGTTTGTCAGAGGTGGGCCAGGCTCTAGCGGGGACGTACTCCTACAATGAGCAGTTCTTC
-,TRBV7-9,-,TRBJ1-2,CASSELNGYTF,TGTGCCAGCAGCGAACTAAATGGCTACACCTTC
-,TRBV4-1,TRBD2,TRBJ2-1,CASSHPSGGLSSYNEQFF,TGCGCCAGCAGCCACCCTAGCGGGGGCCTGAGCTCCTACAATGAGCAGTTCTTC